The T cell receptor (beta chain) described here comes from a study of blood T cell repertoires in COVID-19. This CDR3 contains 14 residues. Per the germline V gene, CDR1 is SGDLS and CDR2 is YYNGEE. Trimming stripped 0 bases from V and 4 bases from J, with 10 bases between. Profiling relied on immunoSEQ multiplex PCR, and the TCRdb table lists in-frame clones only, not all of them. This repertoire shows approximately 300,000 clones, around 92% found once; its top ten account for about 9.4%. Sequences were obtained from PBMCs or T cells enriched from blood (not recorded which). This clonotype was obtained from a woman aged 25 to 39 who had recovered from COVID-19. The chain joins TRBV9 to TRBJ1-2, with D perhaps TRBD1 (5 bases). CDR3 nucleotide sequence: TGTGCCAGCAGCGTAGGTGACAGCGCCTATGGCTACACCTTC. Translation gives CASSVGDSAYGYTF.